Listed below are T cell receptor beta chains from one sample, sequenced in a study of cytomegalovirus exposure and HLA in healthy donors. TCRdb's table, derived via immunoSEQ multiplex PCR, lists solely in-frame clones and lacks some. The table has roughly 180,000 clones, over 70% seen once. The sample was PBMCs. These receptors originate from a woman aged 60 to 75 in good health and CMV-seropositive. The CDR3 runs from the conserved cysteine through the conserved F or W. Fields, in order: D gene, V gene, clone size, J gene, CDR3 protein, CDR3 DNA. D genes are given only for firm matches. Some rows mark clone size as missing; the rest say once, few, many or name a class of expanded clone.

d_call: -; v_call: TRBV19; clone_size: -; j_call: TRBJ2-7; cdr3_aa: CASSMAGLFREQYF; cdr3_nt: TGTGCCAGTAGTATGGCTGGACTTTTTCGCGAGCAGTACTTC
d_call: TRBD1; v_call: TRBV30; clone_size: -; j_call: TRBJ1-1; cdr3_aa: CAWGGQFVPEAFF; cdr3_nt: TGTGCCTGGGGGGGACAGTTCGTCCCTGAAGCTTTCTTT
d_call: -; v_call: TRBV7-5; clone_size: few; j_call: TRBJ2-1; cdr3_aa: CARRFLLGQRDRGRQFF; cdr3_nt: TGTGCCAGGCGGTTCCTTCTGGGACAGCGAGACAGGGGTCGGCAGTTCTTC
d_call: -; v_call: TRBV6-1; clone_size: -; j_call: TRBJ1-2; cdr3_aa: CASSRPAQRGYTF; cdr3_nt: TGTGCCAGCAGCCGCCCTGCCCAGAGGGGCTACACCTTC
d_call: -; v_call: TRBV30; clone_size: -; j_call: TRBJ1-5; cdr3_aa: CAWSVQLNQPQHF; cdr3_nt: TGTGCCTGGAGTGTACAGCTAAATCAGCCCCAGCATTTT
d_call: TRBD1; v_call: TRBV28; clone_size: -; j_call: TRBJ2-7; cdr3_aa: CASSLSQGRGEQYF; cdr3_nt: TGTGCCAGCAGTTTGTCACAGGGGAGAGGCGAGCAGTACTTC
d_call: TRBD2; v_call: TRBV7-2; clone_size: -; j_call: TRBJ2-1; cdr3_aa: CASSRWTSGLYNEQFF; cdr3_nt: TGTGCCAGCAGCCGTTGGACTAGCGGGCTTTACAATGAGCAGTTCTTC
d_call: -; v_call: TRBV4-3; clone_size: -; j_call: TRBJ2-5; cdr3_aa: CASSQDEQVKTQYF; cdr3_nt: TGCGCCAGCAGCCAAGATGAACAAGTAAAGACCCAGTACTTC
d_call: TRBD1; v_call: TRBV28; clone_size: -; j_call: TRBJ2-3; cdr3_aa: CASSFEGARTDTQYF; cdr3_nt: TGTGCCAGCAGTTTTGAGGGGGCCAGGACAGATACGCAGTATTTT
d_call: -; v_call: TRBV7-9; clone_size: -; j_call: TRBJ1-6; cdr3_aa: CASSAGVLNSPLHF; cdr3_nt: TGTGCCAGCAGCGCCGGAGTTCTTAATTCACCCCTCCACTTT
d_call: -; v_call: TRBV7-8; clone_size: -; j_call: TRBJ1-6; cdr3_aa: CASAVGGYSPLHF; cdr3_nt: TGTGCCAGCGCGGTGGGAGGGTATTCACCCCTCCACTTT
d_call: -; v_call: TRBV7-2; clone_size: -; j_call: TRBJ1-5; cdr3_aa: CASSFTGATGPQHF; cdr3_nt: TGTGCCAGCAGCTTTACAGGAGCCACAGGGCCCCAGCATTTT
d_call: TRBD1; v_call: TRBV28; clone_size: -; j_call: TRBJ2-7; cdr3_aa: CASSFRGTGGYEQYF; cdr3_nt: TGTGCCAGCAGTTTCCGCGGGACAGGGGGCTACGAGCAGTACTTC
d_call: -; v_call: TRBV10-3; clone_size: few; j_call: TRBJ2-2; cdr3_aa: CAISVDRTFTGELFF; cdr3_nt: TGTGCCATCAGTGTCGACAGGACTTTCACCGGGGAGCTGTTTTTT
d_call: -; v_call: TRBV28; clone_size: -; j_call: TRBJ2-7; cdr3_aa: CASSLPGIVYEQYF; cdr3_nt: TGTGCCAGCAGTTTACCGGGGATTGTGTACGAGCAGTACTTC
d_call: -; v_call: TRBV11-2; clone_size: -; j_call: TRBJ1-1; cdr3_aa: CASSPNRVMNTEAFF; cdr3_nt: TGTGCCAGCAGCCCCAACAGGGTAATGAACACTGAAGCTTTCTTT
d_call: TRBD1; v_call: TRBV28; clone_size: few; j_call: TRBJ1-2; cdr3_aa: CASSYSDRSRGYTF; cdr3_nt: TGTGCCAGCAGTTACTCGGACAGGTCCCGTGGCTACACCTTC